Following are 27 T cell receptor beta chains from one sample sequenced in a study of PD-1 blockade in classical Hodgkin lymphoma. Sequencing was performed with immunoSEQ multiplex PCR; in TCRdb, only in-frame clones are kept and a portion is missing. The table includes 26,000 or so clones, approximately 72% detected once. The time point is: cycle 4 day 1 (C4D1), after less than 7 weeks of nivolumab. Patients all relapsed after autologous stem cell transplantation, and there was variation in brentuximab vedotin exposure. This specimen was peripheral blood mononuclear cells (PBMCs), taken before the fourth cycle of nivolumab. These receptors came from a human donor with classical Hodgkin lymphoma.

This clone was counted a few times. The chain joins TRBV7-2 to TRBJ2-7, with D possibly matching TRBD2 (6 bases). V was cut by 5 bases and J by 4 bases, with 9 bases left in between. CDR1 and CDR2 (germline): SGHTA, FQGNSA. This CDR3 region has 12 residues. In DNA form, the CDR3 reads TGTGCCAGCAGCCCGGAGGGGTACGAGCAGTACTTC. It translates to CASSPEGYEQYF.

The J gene is TRBJ1-1, the V gene TRBV28; D not certain. Trimming shortened V by 1 base and J by 1 base, and 7 bases separated the two germline ends. The germline V gene has CDR1 MDHEN and CDR2 SYDVKM. This CDR3 spans 14 amino acids. The DNA for the CDR3 is TGTGCCAGCAGTTTATATGCCGGGAACACTGAAGCTTTCTTT. Translated, it gives CASSLYAGNTEAFF.

The chain links TRBV6-1 to TRBJ1-2, with TRBD1 identical over 8 bases. The CDR3 length is 16 residues. Germline V lookup: CDR1 MNHNS, CDR2 SASEGT. V lost 3 bases to trimming and J lost 4 bases; unmatched junction nucleotides: 10. Written as DNA, the CDR3 is TGTGCCAGCAGTGAGAGGACGGCAGGGACAGGCTATGGCTACACCTTC. Its translation is CASSERTAGTGYGYTF.

This chain uses TRBV7-2 with TRBJ2-7; D perhaps matches TRBD2 (5 bases). The germline V gene encodes CDR1 SGHTA and CDR2 FQGNSA. The CDR3 is 14 residues long. V was clipped by 5 bases and J by 6 bases, with 17 bases between them. The CDR3 is CASSLSSGVPEQYF. In DNA, the CDR3 is TGTGCCAGCAGCCTCTCCAGCGGTGTTCCCGAGCAGTACTTC.

The chain links TRBV10-3 to TRBJ2-1; D is perhaps TRBD2 (6 bases). The length of the CDR3 is 17 residues. Germline CDR1 ENHRY, CDR2 SYGVKD. Trimming stripped 4 bases from V and 0 bases from J, with 16 bases between. CDR3 in DNA: TGTGCCATCAGTGGGAGTGGGCGGGGAAGCTCCTACAATGAGCAGTTCTTC. Translated: CAISGSGRGSSYNEQFF.

The chain joins TRBV11-3 to TRBJ2-5; 13 bases fit TRBD2. The germline gives CDR1 SGHNT, CDR2 YENEEA. This CDR3 comprises 16 residues. Trimming removed 5 bases from V and 3 bases from J; junction bases left unmatched: 6. Here the CDR3 reads CASSPGLAGVKETQYF. CDR3 nucleotide sequence: TGTGCCAGCAGCCCCGGACTAGCGGGAGTGAAAGAGACCCAGTACTTC. Variable domain in full (rest from reference TRBV11-3 and TRBJ2-5): EAGVVQSPRYKIIEKKQPVAFWCNPISGHNTLYWYLQNLGQGPELLIRYENEEAVDDSQLPKDRFSAERLKGVDSTLKIQPAELGDSAVYLCASSPGLAGVKETQYFGPGTRLLVL.

The chain combines TRBV15 with TRBJ1-2; possibly TRBD1 for D (6 bases). In germline, CDR1 is LNHNV, CDR2 YYDKDF (reference sequence). CDR3 length: 14 residues. V was trimmed by 8 bases and J by 4 bases, leaving 17 bases between them. The CDR3 loop is CATRLSGGPYGYTF. CDR3 sequence (DNA): TGTGCCACCCGCCTATCGGGGGGCCCCTATGGCTACACCTTC.

The sample holds a few counts of this clone. The V call is TRBV4-3, the J call TRBJ2-1; 10 nucleotides align to TRBD2. J lost 9 bases, V lost 0 bases, and 17 bases had no gene match. Germline CDR1 LGHNA, CDR2 YSLEER. The CDR3 covers 19 residues. DNA of the CDR3: TGCGCCAGCAGCCAAGATGTGAGCCTAGCGGGAGTAGTAACGGGTGAGCAGTTCTTC. Its protein product is CASSQDVSLAGVVTGEQFF.

This clone was counted only a few times. The chain employs TRBV5-1 and TRBJ1-2; TRBD1 might be the D (5 bases). The CDR3 extends over 11 amino acids. V gave up 5 bases and J gave up 4 bases, with 6 bases separating them. Germline CDR1 reads SGHRS; CDR2 reads YFSETQ. The chain's CDR3 is CASSGGYGYTF. DNA of the CDR3: TGCGCCAGCAGTGGGGGCTATGGCTACACCTTC.

V is TRBV6-6 and J is TRBJ2-7; 13 positions match TRBD2. From germline, CDR1 is MNHNY and CDR2 SVGAGI (reference sequence). J lost 2 bases, V lost 6 bases, and 7 bases had no gene match. The CDR3 is 16 residues long. DNA for the CDR3: TGTGCCAGCAGATCTACTAGCGGGAGGGTTACCTACGAGCAGTACTTC. Translation: CASRSTSGRVTYEQYF.

The V call is TRBV19, the J call TRBJ2-1; TRBD2 matches at 10 bases. Trimming took 5 bases from V and 5 from J; bases not matched to a gene: 6. Germline assignment: CDR1 LNHDA and CDR2 SQIVND (reference sequence). The CDR3 has 15 residues. As DNA, the CDR3 is TGTGCCAGTAGTCTTTTAGCGGGAGGCCACAATGAGCAGTTCTTC. This translates into CASSLLAGGHNEQFF.

The chain joins TRBV19 to TRBJ1-5; 8 positions agree with TRBD1. J lost 4 bases, V lost 4 bases, and 9 bases had no gene match. CDR3 length: 16 residues. Germline CDR1 is LNHDA and CDR2 is SQIVND (reference sequence). CDR3 in amino acids: CASSSSRDRINQPQHF. CDR3 nucleotides: TGTGCCAGTAGTAGTTCCCGGGACAGGATTAATCAGCCCCAGCATTTT.

J is TRBJ1-2 and V is TRBV7-9; TRBD1 is a possible D gene (5 bases). Germline V CDR1 and CDR2: SEHNR, FQNEAQ (reference sequence). The CDR3 spans 14 residues. The ends were cut back, 1 base at V and 3 bases at J, with 9 bases in the middle. CDR3 sequence reads: CASSLGQGHYGYTF. The CDR3 DNA is TGTGCCAGCAGCTTAGGTCAGGGACACTATGGCTACACCTTC.

In this sample, this clone is large (0.1 to 1%). The chain employs TRBV27 and TRBJ2-7, with TRBD1 as a possible D gene (5 bases). The V gene lost 0 bases and the J gene lost 3 bases, with 12 bases spanning the gap. CDR3 size: 15 residues. Germline CDR1 is MNHEY and CDR2 is SMNVEV (reference sequence). The CDR3 loop is CASSLSVGADYEQYF. CDR3 in DNA: TGTGCCAGCAGTTTATCAGTAGGGGCGGACTACGAGCAGTACTTC.

The chain is built from TRBV7-2 and TRBJ2-3, with a possible D match to TRBD2 (5 bases). Trimming stripped 1 base from V and 0 bases from J, with 11 bases between. The CDR3 is made up of 16 amino acids. Germline V gene lookup returns CDR1 SGHTA and CDR2 FQGNSA. CDR3 DNA: TGTGCCAGCAGCTTAGTGCCGGGGATAAGCACAGATACGCAGTATTTT. This gives the protein CASSLVPGISTDTQYF.

This chain links TRBV19 with TRBJ1-4; 8 nucleotides align to TRBD1. Germline trimming cut 7 bases from V and 0 bases from J; bases unmatched to any gene: 4. The CDR3 spans 15 residues. From germline, CDR1 is LNHDA and CDR2 SQIVND (reference sequence). The CDR3 loop is CASTQGATTNEKLFF. DNA for the CDR3: TGTGCCAGTACGCAGGGGGCAACAACTAATGAAAAACTGTTTTTT.

By frequency in the sample, this clone is medium-sized. The chain combines TRBV30 with TRBJ1-5; the D gene is possibly TRBD1 (6 bases). CDR1 and CDR2 (germline): GTSNPN, SVGIG (reference sequence). V gave up 3 bases and J gave up 0 bases, with 9 bases separating them. This CDR3 comprises 14 residues. DNA of the CDR3: TGTGCCTGGAGCAGGGGTTATAGCAATCAGCCCCAGCATTTT. Encoded protein: CAWSRGYSNQPQHF.

The chain has TRBV6-5 and TRBJ2-2; possibly TRBD2 for D (6 bases). V lost 11 bases and J 7 bases, leaving 14 bases between the germline ends. Germline loops: CDR1 MNHEY, CDR2 SVGAGI. This CDR3 contains 12 residues. The CDR3 is CAAQRAGGELFF. The CDR3 nucleotides are TGTGCCGCCCAGCGGGCGGGCGGGGAGCTGTTTTTT.

This chain links TRBV5-1 with TRBJ1-3; D remains unclear. The CDR3 extends over 15 amino acids. The V end lost 0 bases, the J end lost 0 bases, and 7 bases lay between the germline ends. Germline CDR1 reads SGHRS; CDR2 reads YFSETQ. The CDR3 loop is CASSLDPFSGNTIYF. Written as DNA, the CDR3 is TGCGCCAGCAGCTTGGATCCTTTCTCTGGAAACACCATATATTTT.

V usage is TRBV7-8 and J usage is TRBJ1-3, with no clear D. Per the germline V gene, CDR1 is SGHVS and CDR2 is FQNEAQ. V lost 2 bases and J lost 2, with 10 bases in between. CDR3 length equals 15 residues. CDR3 nucleotides: TGTGCCAGCAGCTTAAACGGAGTGGCTGGAAACACCATATATTTT. This codes for CASSLNGVAGNTIYF.

The rearrangement joins TRBV7-3 to TRBJ2-1; D possibly matches TRBD1 or TRBD2 (5 bases each). CDR3 length: 14 residues. The germline V and J ends were trimmed by 5 bases and 5 bases, with 13 bases remaining between them. Per the germline V gene, CDR1 is SGHTA and CDR2 is FQGTGA. CDR3 in amino acids: CASSPDQGHNEQFF. The CDR3 DNA is TGTGCCAGCAGCCCGGACCAGGGACACAATGAGCAGTTCTTC.

This clone was observed a single time. The chain joins TRBV7-8 to TRBJ2-7; TRBD1 matches at 7 bases. CDR1 and CDR2 (germline): SGHVS, FQNEAQ. CDR3 length equals 12 residues. With V trimmed by 4 bases and J by 6 bases, 3 bases remained unmatched. The DNA of the CDR3 is TGTGCCAGCAGCTGGACAGGAATCGAGCAGTACTTC. The encoded protein is CASSWTGIEQYF.

The chain recombines TRBV4-1 with TRBJ2-7, with D possibly matching TRBD1 (5 bases). The CDR3 runs to 14 residues. From germline, CDR1 is MGHRA and CDR2 YSYEKL. V was pared by 0 bases and J by 9 bases, with 15 bases between. The DNA of the CDR3 is TGCGCCAGCAGCCAAGACCAGCTCCTCAGGGTGCAGTACTTC. Translation gives CASSQDQLLRVQYF.

The rearrangement uses TRBV6-6 and TRBJ2-1, with D unresolved. V was cut by 0 bases and J by 8 bases, with 17 bases left in between. The CDR3 has 16 residues. Per germline, CDR1 MNHNY and CDR2 SVGAGI (reference sequence). For the CDR3, the DNA is TGTGCCAGCAGTTACTCGAATGTACAGCTGCTGGATGAGCAGTTCTTC. Encoded protein: CASSYSNVQLLDEQFF.

This sequence joins TRBV4-3 and TRBJ2-3; 12 positions match TRBD2. V shed 2 bases, J shed 0 bases, and the junction held 6 bases outside the gene matches. Germline CDR1 is LGHNA and CDR2 is YSLEER. The CDR3 length is 18 residues. DNA for the CDR3: TGCGCCAGCAGCCAACAACGGACTAGCGGGGCTAGCACAGATACGCAGTATTTT. It is translated as CASSQQRTSGASTDTQYF.

The V gene is TRBV27, the J gene TRBJ2-1; D is possibly TRBD2 (7 bases). There are 13 residues in the CDR3. Germline CDR1 reads MNHEY; CDR2 reads SMNVEV (reference sequence). The germline V and J ends were trimmed by 8 bases and 10 bases, with 18 bases remaining between them. The CDR3 region has the DNA TGTGCCAGCCGGGGGGCAGGGGATTACGAGCAGTTCTTC. This codes for CASRGAGDYEQFF.

The chain recombines TRBV5-4 with TRBJ2-2; D possibly uses TRBD1 or TRBD2 (5 bases each). The germline V and J ends were trimmed by 4 bases and 0 bases, with 16 bases remaining between them. The CDR3 is 17 residues long. CDR1 is SGHNT and CDR2 is YYREEE in the germline V gene (reference sequence). The CDR3: CASSPHPGASNTGELFF. The CDR3 DNA reads TGTGCCAGCAGCCCCCATCCCGGGGCCTCGAACACCGGGGAGCTGTTTTTT.